The sequence of this T cell receptor beta chain was determined in a study of identical twins. Study observations and caveats: Conclusions relied on cross-sectional statistical analysis, not following the same donors.

CDR1 ENHRY and CDR2 SYGVKD come from the germline V gene. V was trimmed by 10 bases and J by 0 bases, leaving 10 bases between them. The CDR3 loop spans 13 amino acids. About this clonotype: Its antigen is still unknown.

A template switching step contributed a universal primer site, while unique molecular identifiers were present in the cDNA. Via MiXCR, TCRdb re-called the 5' RACE reads, giving one row per CDR3 protein. The sample holds about 890,000 distinct CDR3 sequences, 9% to 15% seen once. A further study also used this sample, focusing on yellow fever vaccine responses in identical twins. In that study: Twins' vaccine T cell responses reportedly seemed partly convergent and partly personalized.

Sequenced material: PBMCs. This rearrangement joins TRBV10-3 to TRBJ2-1; D remains unclear. The receptor comes from a woman aged 18-35 years in good health. The CDR3 DNA sequence: TGTGCCACTCAATCGAGCTCCTACAATGAGCAGTTCTTC. This translates into CATQSSSYNEQFF.